A selection of T cell receptor beta chains follows, all from one sample in a study of CD8 T cells in ankylosing spondylitis. TCRdb re-derived calls from the 5' RACE reads in MiXCR, one entry per CDR3 protein. The table lists nearly 250,000 distinct CDR3 sequences, 30% to 40% of them singletons. Source material: blood, either unsorted or a sorted T cell fraction (not recorded which). All receptors come from a male donor with ankylosing spondylitis or in good health (not recorded which). The CDR3 runs from the conserved cysteine through the conserved F or W. Fields, in order: V gene, D gene, clone size, J gene, CDR3 protein, CDR3 DNA. D genes are given only for firm matches. Expanded clones get a size class; other rows say once, few or many, or leave the size out.

TRBV20-1	NA	few	TRBJ1-5	CSARGGAQPQHF	TGCAGTGCTAGAGGGGGGGCCCAGCCCCAGCATTTT
TRBV3-1	NA	NA	TRBJ2-5	CASRSLAANGWQYF	TGTGCCAGCCGAAGCCTTGCGGCCAATGGTTGGCAGTACTTC
TRBV7-8	TRBD1	few	TRBJ1-4	CASSFGTVEKLFF	TGTGCCAGCTCTTTTGGGACAGTCGAAAAACTGTTTTTT
TRBV6-5	TRBD2	NA	TRBJ2-1	CASSYSPAGGYNEQFF	TGTGCCAGCAGTTATTCCCCAGCGGGGGGGTACAATGAGCAGTTCTTC
TRBV10-2	TRBD1	few	TRBJ2-7	CASSDRDRGFEQYF	TGCGCCAGCAGTGACCGGGACAGGGGGTTCGAGCAGTACTTC
TRBV27	NA	NA	TRBJ1-2	CASSLTITGDYGYTF	TGTGCCAGCAGTTTAACAATCACGGGAGACTATGGCTACACCTTC
TRBV25-1	NA	few	TRBJ1-3	CASSGLSSGNTIYF	TGTGCCAGCAGCGGACTGTCCTCTGGAAACACCATATATTTT
TRBV20-1	NA	many	TRBJ2-7	CSARDLRQSSYEQYF	TGCAGTGCTAGAGATCTGAGACAAAGCTCCTACGAGCAGTACTTC
TRBV7-6	NA	NA	TRBJ2-7	CASSNSVSEAYEQYF	TGTGCCAGCAGCAATAGTGTCAGCGAGGCCTACGAGCAGTACTTC
TRBV10-3	NA	NA	TRBJ1-2	CAIRKDSYGYTF	TGTGCCATCAGGAAGGACAGCTATGGCTACACCTTC
TRBV10-3	NA	NA	TRBJ1-6	CAISPWSPGGNSPLHF	TGTGCCATCAGTCCTTGGTCCCCCGGGGGTAATTCACCCCTCCACTTT
TRBV6-5	NA	NA	TRBJ2-3	CASSYSSSRTQYF	TGTGCCAGCAGTTACTCTTCTAGCCGTACGCAGTATTTT
TRBV29-1	NA	many	TRBJ2-7	CSVESSYEQYF	TGCAGCGTTGAAAGTTCCTACGAGCAGTACTTC
TRBV20-1	NA	many	TRBJ2-5	CSAPDALETQYF	TGCAGTGCCCCGGACGCTCTAGAGACCCAGTACTTC
TRBV20-1	NA	once	TRBJ1-6	CSARLTGKSSYNSPLHF	TGCAGTGCTCGGTTAACAGGGAAGAGCTCCTATAATTCACCCCTCCACTTT
TRBV5-5	TRBD1	once	TRBJ2-2	CASSLDRGRVGELFF	TGTGCCAGCAGCTTGGACAGGGGGCGCGTCGGGGAGCTGTTTTTT
TRBV6-4	NA	NA	TRBJ2-2	CASSDSSEAGELFF	TGTGCCAGCAGTGACTCGAGTGAGGCCGGGGAGCTGTTTTTT
TRBV27	TRBD1	NA	TRBJ2-7	CASGTGNNYEQYF	TGTGCCAGCGGGACAGGAAATAACTACGAGCAGTACTTC
TRBV4-1	NA	NA	TRBJ2-1	CASSQRHLPAQNEQFF	TGCGCCAGCAGCCAGAGGCATCTACCCGCCCAAAATGAGCAGTTCTTC
TRBV29-1	NA	few	TRBJ2-1	CSVEFGSTFYNEQFF	TGCAGCGTTGAGTTCGGGTCGACTTTCTACAATGAGCAGTTCTTC
TRBV5-1	TRBD1	once	TRBJ2-7	CASSSRQGEQYF	TGCGCCAGCAGCTCCAGACAGGGGGAGCAGTACTTC
TRBV5-6	NA	NA	TRBJ2-7	CASSFREEIPYEQYF	TGTGCCAGCAGCTTCCGTGAGGAGATTCCCTACGAGCAGTACTTC
TRBV29-1	NA	few	TRBJ2-5	CSAGQFETQYF	TGCAGCGCGGGGCAGTTCGAGACCCAGTACTTC
TRBV29-1	NA	NA	TRBJ2-3	CSVGVGGASGTDTQYF	TGCAGCGTTGGGGTAGGGGGGGCTAGCGGCACAGATACGCAGTATTTT
TRBV20-1	TRBD1	few	TRBJ2-6	CSARGTGGLTF	TGCAGTGCTAGAGGGACAGGGGGCCTGACTTTC
TRBV10-3	TRBD1	NA	TRBJ2-3	CAISEEGASTDTQYF	TGTGCCATCAGTGAAGAGGGGGCGAGCACAGATACGCAGTATTTT
TRBV4-1	NA	few	TRBJ2-7	CASSHRDLGYEQYF	TGCGCCAGCAGCCACCGGGATCTCGGTTACGAGCAGTACTTC
TRBV6-5	TRBD1	NA	TRBJ1-5	CASSSFQGAYQPQHF	TGTGCCAGCAGTTCGTTTCAGGGGGCTTATCAGCCCCAGCATTTT
TRBV12-3/TRBV12-4	TRBD2	NA	TRBJ2-3	CASRAQGLASDTQYF	TGTGCCAGCAGAGCTCAGGGACTAGCATCCGATACGCAGTATTTT
TRBV20-1	NA	NA	TRBJ2-1	CSARDGGSSYNEQFF	TGCAGTGCTAGAGATGGGGGCAGCTCCTACAATGAGCAGTTCTTC
TRBV4-1	NA	NA	TRBJ2-1	CASSQFSSSYNEQFF	TGCGCCAGCAGCCAGTTTTCCAGCTCCTACAATGAGCAGTTCTTC
TRBV20-1	TRBD2	NA	TRBJ2-3	CSARKLAGGHLDTQYF	TGCAGTGCTAGAAAACTAGCGGGGGGCCACTTAGATACGCAGTATTTT
TRBV5-1	TRBD1	NA	TRBJ2-1	CASSPRRDSHNEQFF	TGCGCCAGCAGCCCCAGACGGGACAGCCACAATGAGCAGTTCTTC
TRBV6-5	NA	NA	TRBJ1-4	CASSYSMVSGSGGKLFF	TGTGCCAGCAGTTACTCGATGGTGTCAGGCTCTGGAGGAAAACTGTTTTTT
TRBV5-1	TRBD1	few	TRBJ2-5	CASSLQGIQETQYF	TGCGCCAGCAGCTTACAGGGGATCCAAGAGACCCAGTACTTC
TRBV3-1	NA	NA	TRBJ1-1	CASSQSALNTEAFF	TGTGCCAGCAGCCAATCCGCTTTAAATACTGAAGCTTTCTTT
TRBV12-3/TRBV12-4	TRBD1	NA	TRBJ2-6	CASSSDRDRSNSGANVLTF	TGTGCCAGCAGTTCCGACCGGGACAGGTCAAACTCTGGGGCCAACGTCCTGACTTTC
TRBV20-1	TRBD1	few	TRBJ1-1	CSPSPGTGAVEAFF	TGCAGTCCGAGTCCCGGGACAGGGGCGGTTGAAGCTTTCTTT
TRBV6-1	TRBD2	NA	TRBJ2-3	CASRPSGATDTQYF	TGTGCCAGCAGACCGAGCGGGGCCACAGATACGCAGTATTTT
TRBV20-1	TRBD2	few	TRBJ2-7	CSAMVAGGPDEQYF	TGCAGTGCTATGGTAGCGGGGGGGCCTGACGAGCAGTACTTC
TRBV4-1	NA	NA	TRBJ2-7	CASSQGHGSYEQYF	TGCGCCAGCAGCCAAGGACACGGATCCTACGAGCAGTACTTC
TRBV10-3	TRBD1	few	TRBJ2-7	CAIRETGSNSYEQYF	TGTGCCATCAGAGAGACAGGGAGCAACTCCTACGAGCAGTACTTC
TRBV11-2	NA	NA	TRBJ2-7	CASSPWGREQYF	TGTGCCAGCAGCCCTTGGGGGCGCGAGCAGTACTTC
TRBV6-5	NA	NA	TRBJ1-4	CASSYSRRTATATNEKLFF	TGTGCCAGCAGTTACTCACGGAGGACAGCGACTGCAACTAATGAAAAACTGTTTTTT
TRBV20-1	TRBD2	NA	TRBJ2-1	CSASIFGTGTSGGFYNEQFF	TGCAGTGCTAGTATTTTCGGGACCGGGACTAGCGGGGGTTTCTACAATGAGCAGTTCTTC
TRBV11-1	NA	NA	TRBJ2-1	CASSLASFDSRTYNEQFF	TGTGCCAGCAGCTTAGCGTCCTTCGACAGCCGGACCTACAATGAGCAGTTCTTC